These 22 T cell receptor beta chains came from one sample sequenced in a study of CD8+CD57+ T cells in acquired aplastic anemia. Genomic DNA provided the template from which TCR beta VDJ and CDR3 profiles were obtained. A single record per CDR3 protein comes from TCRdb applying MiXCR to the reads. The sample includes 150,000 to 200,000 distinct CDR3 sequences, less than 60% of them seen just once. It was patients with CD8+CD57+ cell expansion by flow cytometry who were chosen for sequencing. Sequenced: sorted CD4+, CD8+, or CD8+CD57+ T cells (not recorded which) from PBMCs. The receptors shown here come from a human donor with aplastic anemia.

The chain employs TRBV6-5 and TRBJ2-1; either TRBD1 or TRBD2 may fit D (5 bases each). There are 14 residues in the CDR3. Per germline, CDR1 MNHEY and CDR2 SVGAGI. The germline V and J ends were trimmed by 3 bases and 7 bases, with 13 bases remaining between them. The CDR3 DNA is TGTGCCAGCAGTTATGGGGACCGTCCGAATGAGCAGTTCTTC. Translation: CASSYGDRPNEQFF.

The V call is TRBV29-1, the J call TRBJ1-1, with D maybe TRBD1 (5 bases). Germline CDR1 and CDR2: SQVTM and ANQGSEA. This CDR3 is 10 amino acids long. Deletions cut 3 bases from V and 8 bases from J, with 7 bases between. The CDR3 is CSVDHREAFF. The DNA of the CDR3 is TGCAGCGTTGACCACAGGGAAGCTTTCTTT.

The CDR3 bases are TGCAGTGCTCCGGACAGGGGGAGCGGCTACACCTTC. Translated, it gives CSAPDRGSGYTF. V usage is TRBV20-1 and J usage is TRBJ1-2; 10 bases fit TRBD1. Per the germline V gene, CDR1 is DFQATT and CDR2 is SNEGSKA (reference sequence). This CDR3 has 12 residues. V shed 5 bases, J shed 8 bases, and the junction held 5 bases outside the gene matches.

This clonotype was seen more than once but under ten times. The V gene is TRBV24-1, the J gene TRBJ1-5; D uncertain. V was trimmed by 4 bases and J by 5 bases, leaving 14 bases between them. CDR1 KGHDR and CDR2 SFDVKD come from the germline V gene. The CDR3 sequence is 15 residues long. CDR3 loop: CATSDSSKWDQPQHF. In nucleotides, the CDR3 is TGTGCCACCAGTGACAGCTCAAAATGGGATCAGCCCCAGCATTTT.

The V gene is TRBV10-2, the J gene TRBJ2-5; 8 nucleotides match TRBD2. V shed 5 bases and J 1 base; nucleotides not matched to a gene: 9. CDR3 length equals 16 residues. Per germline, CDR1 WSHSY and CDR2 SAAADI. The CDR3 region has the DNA TGCGCCAGCAGTCCGTTGGGCGGGAGGAGCCAAGAGACCCAGTACTTC. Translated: CASSPLGGRSQETQYF.

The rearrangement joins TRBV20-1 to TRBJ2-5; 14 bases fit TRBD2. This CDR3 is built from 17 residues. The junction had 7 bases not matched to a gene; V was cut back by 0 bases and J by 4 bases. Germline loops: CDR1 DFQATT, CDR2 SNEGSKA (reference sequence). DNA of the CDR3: TGCAGTGCTAGAGATGGGACTAGCGGGGGCTCCCCAGAGACCCAGTACTTC. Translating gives CSARDGTSGGSPETQYF.

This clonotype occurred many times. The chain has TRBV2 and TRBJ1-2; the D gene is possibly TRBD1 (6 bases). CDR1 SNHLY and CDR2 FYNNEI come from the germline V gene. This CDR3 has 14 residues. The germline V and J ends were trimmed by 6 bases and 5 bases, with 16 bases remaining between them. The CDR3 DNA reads TGTGCCAGCAGCCCCGACGGGACACCTTATGGCTACACCTTC. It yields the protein CASSPDGTPYGYTF.

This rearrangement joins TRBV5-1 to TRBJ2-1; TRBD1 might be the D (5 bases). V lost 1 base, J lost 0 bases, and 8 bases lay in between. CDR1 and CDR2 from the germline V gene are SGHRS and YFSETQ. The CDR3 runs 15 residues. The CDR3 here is CASSLSGNSYNEQFF. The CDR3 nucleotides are TGCGCCAGCAGCTTGTCAGGGAACTCCTACAATGAGCAGTTCTTC.

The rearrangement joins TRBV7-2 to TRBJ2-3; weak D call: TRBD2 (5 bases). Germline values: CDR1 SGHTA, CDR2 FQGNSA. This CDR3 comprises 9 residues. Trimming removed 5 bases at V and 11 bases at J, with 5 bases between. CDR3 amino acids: CASSGLQYF. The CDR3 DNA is TGTGCCAGCAGCGGACTGCAGTATTTT.

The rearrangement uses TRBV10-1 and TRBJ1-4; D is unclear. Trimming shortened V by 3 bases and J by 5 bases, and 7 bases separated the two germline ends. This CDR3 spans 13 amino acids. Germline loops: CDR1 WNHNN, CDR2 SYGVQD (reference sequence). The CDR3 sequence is CASSESGNEKLFF. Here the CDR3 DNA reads TGCGCCAGCAGTGAATCGGGAAATGAAAAACTGTTTTTT.

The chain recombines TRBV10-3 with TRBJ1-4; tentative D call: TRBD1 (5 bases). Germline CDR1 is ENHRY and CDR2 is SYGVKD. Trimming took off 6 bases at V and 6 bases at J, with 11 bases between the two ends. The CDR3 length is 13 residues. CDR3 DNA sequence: TGTGCCATCAGAGTGGGGGAGGATGAAAAACTGTTTTTT. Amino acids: CAIRVGEDEKLFF.

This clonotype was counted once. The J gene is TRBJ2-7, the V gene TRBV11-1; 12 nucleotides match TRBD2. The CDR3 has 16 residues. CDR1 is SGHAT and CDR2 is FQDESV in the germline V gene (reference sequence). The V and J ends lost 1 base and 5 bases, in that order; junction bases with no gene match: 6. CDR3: CASSLVTLAGGHEQYF. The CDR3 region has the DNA TGTGCCAGCAGCTTAGTAACACTAGCGGGGGGCCACGAGCAGTACTTC.

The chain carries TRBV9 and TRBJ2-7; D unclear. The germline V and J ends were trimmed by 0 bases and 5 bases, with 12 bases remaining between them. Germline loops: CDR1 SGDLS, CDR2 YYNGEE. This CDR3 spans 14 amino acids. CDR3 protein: CASSVAQAPNEQYF. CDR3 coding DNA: TGTGCCAGCAGCGTAGCCCAGGCCCCGAACGAGCAGTACTTC.

In DNA form, the CDR3 reads TGTGCCAGCAGCTTAGAACGTCCAGGGTTCCTGTTCTCTGGAAACACCATATATTTT. Protein: CASSLERPGFLFSGNTIYF. J is TRBJ1-3 and V is TRBV11-2, with a weak D call TRBD1 (5 bases). The CDR3 length is 19 residues. V gave up 0 bases and J gave up 0 bases, with 18 bases separating them. Germline lookup yields CDR1 SGHAT and CDR2 FQNNGV.

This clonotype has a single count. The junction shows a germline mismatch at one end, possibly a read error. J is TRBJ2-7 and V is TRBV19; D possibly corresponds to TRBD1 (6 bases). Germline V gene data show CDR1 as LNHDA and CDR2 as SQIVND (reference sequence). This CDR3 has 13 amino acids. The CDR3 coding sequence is TGTGCCGGTAGTGGAGCTTGGGGGCACGAGCGGTACTTC. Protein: CAGSGAWGHERYF. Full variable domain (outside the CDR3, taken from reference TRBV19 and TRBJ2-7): DGGITQSPKYLFRKEGQNVTLSCEQNLNHDAMYWYRQDPGQGLRLIYYSQIVNDFQKGDIAEGYSVSREKKESFPLTVTSAQKNPTAFYLCAGSGAWGHERYFGPGTRLTVT.

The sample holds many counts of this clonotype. This chain's CDR3 is CASSGADNEKLFF. The CDR3 DNA reads as TGTGCCAGCAGCGGCGCAGATAATGAAAAACTGTTTTTT. This chain connects TRBV5-8 to TRBJ1-4, with D hard to call. Per germline, CDR1 SGHTS and CDR2 YDEGEE. With 4 bases removed from V and 4 bases from J, the gap between germline ends came to 8 bases. The CDR3 length is 13 residues.

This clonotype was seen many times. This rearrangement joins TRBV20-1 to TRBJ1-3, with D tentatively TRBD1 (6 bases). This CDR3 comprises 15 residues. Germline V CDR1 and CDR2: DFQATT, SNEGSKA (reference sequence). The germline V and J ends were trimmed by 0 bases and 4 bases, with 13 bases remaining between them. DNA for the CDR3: TGCAGTGCTAGAGATCTCGGGACATCAGGAAACACCATATATTTT. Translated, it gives CSARDLGTSGNTIYF.

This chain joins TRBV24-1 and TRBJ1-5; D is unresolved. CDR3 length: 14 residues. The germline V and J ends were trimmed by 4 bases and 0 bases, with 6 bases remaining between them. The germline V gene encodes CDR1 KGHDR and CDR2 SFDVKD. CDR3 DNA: TGTGCCACCAGTGACCCAGGTAGCAATCAGCCCCAGCATTTT. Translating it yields CATSDPGSNQPQHF.

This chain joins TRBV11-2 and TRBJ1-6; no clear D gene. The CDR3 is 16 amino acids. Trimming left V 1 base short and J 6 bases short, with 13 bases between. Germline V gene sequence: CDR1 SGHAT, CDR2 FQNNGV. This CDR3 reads CASSLVPERTNSPLHF. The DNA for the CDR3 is TGTGCCAGCAGCTTAGTTCCGGAGCGCACTAATTCACCCCTCCACTTT.

DNA of the CDR3: TGTGCCAGCAGCTACGCCTACTTAGCGGCCACCTACAATGAGCAGTTCTTC. Translated: CASSYAYLAATYNEQFF. The V call is TRBV7-9, the J call TRBJ2-1; D possibly corresponds to TRBD2 (6 bases). V was trimmed by 4 bases and J by 2 bases, leaving 18 bases between them. This CDR3 has 17 amino acids. From germline, CDR1 is SEHNR and CDR2 FQNEAQ (reference sequence).

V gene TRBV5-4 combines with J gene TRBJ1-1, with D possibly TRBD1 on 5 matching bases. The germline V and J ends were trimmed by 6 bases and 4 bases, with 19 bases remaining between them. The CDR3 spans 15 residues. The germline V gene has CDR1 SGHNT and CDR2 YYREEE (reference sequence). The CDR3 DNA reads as TGTGCCAGCACCGCGGGGCGGGGAGTTAGCACTGAAGCTTTCTTT. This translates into CASTAGRGVSTEAFF.

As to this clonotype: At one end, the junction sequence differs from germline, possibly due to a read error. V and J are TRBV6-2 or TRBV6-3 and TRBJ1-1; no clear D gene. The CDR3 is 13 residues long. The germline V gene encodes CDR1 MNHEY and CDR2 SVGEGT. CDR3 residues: CASTMDLNTEASF. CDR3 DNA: TGTGCCAGCACCATGGACCTGAACACTGAAGCTTCCTTT.